Below, 16 T cell receptor beta chains from the same sample are listed, as sequenced in a study of shared clonotypes between healthy human individuals. TCRdb keeps only in-frame clones here, not all; method: immunoSEQ multiplex PCR. Here the sample spans around 700,000 clones, less than 80% being singletons. The specimen sequenced was memory CD4+ T cells sorted from blood. Subset here: CD45RA-negative fraction. These receptors all come from a woman aged 25 to 39 in good health.

In DNA form, the CDR3 reads TGTGCCAGCAGCTCAAGGGGAGTCACCTACGAGCAGTACTTC. It encodes CASSSRGVTYEQYF. This chain uses TRBV11-2 with TRBJ2-7, with D perhaps being TRBD1 or TRBD2 (5 bases each). This CDR3 spans 14 amino acids. Germline V CDR1 and CDR2: SGHAT, FQNNGV. Trimming stripped 4 bases from V and 2 bases from J, with 12 bases between. The variable domain in full, with the rest retrieved from reference TRBV11-2 and TRBJ2-7, is EAGVAQSPRYKIIEKRQSVAFWCNPISGHATLYWYQQILGQGPKLLIQFQNNGVVDDSQLPKDRFSAERLKGVDSTLKIQPAKLEDSAVYLCASSSRGVTYEQYFGPGTRLTVT.

The chain has TRBV28 and TRBJ2-3; 15 bases map to TRBD2. Germline V lookup: CDR1 MDHEN, CDR2 SYDVKM. The V segment lost 5 bases and the J segment 3 bases; nucleotides outside the gene matches: 3. This CDR3 is built from 16 residues. The CDR3 DNA reads TGTGCCAGCAGTCTGGGACTAGCGGGAGGTACAGATACGCAGTATTTT. This codes for CASSLGLAGGTDTQYF.

This clone was found once. A much larger clone differs by one base, so this may be a read error. Other DNA sequences in this sample translate to the same CDR3. This sequence joins TRBV29-1 and TRBJ2-5; D not resolved. Germline V gene data show CDR1 as SQVTM and CDR2 as ANQGSEA. The CDR3 totals 10 residues. The CDR3 region is CSVGSETQYF. The CDR3 DNA is TGCAGTGTTGGGTCGGAGACCCAGTACTTC.

The V and J genes are TRBV6-1 and TRBJ2-2; perhaps TRBD1 as D (5 bases). V was cut by 5 bases and J by 7 bases, with 14 bases left in between. Germline CDR1 MNHNS, CDR2 SASEGT. The CDR3 contains 14 residues. As DNA, the CDR3 is TGTGCCAGCAGTCCTGTTGGGGCTGGCGGGGAGCTGTTTTTT. Residues: CASSPVGAGGELFF.

The rearrangement joins TRBV27 to TRBJ2-3; D could derive from TRBD1 or TRBD2 (5 bases each). V dropped 5 bases and J dropped 2 bases, with 20 bases sitting between them. This CDR3 is 17 amino acids long. Germline values: CDR1 MNHEY, CDR2 SMNVEV (reference sequence). CDR3: CASSRTRRFTHTDTQYF. The CDR3 DNA reads TGTGCCAGCAGTCGGACACGGAGGTTCACACACACAGATACGCAGTATTTT.

This clone was seen a few times. J is TRBJ2-6 and V is TRBV7-3; D is possibly TRBD1 (5 bases). CDR3 length equals 17 residues. Trimming cost V 5 bases and J 1 base, with 15 bases left between them. The germline V gene encodes CDR1 SGHTA and CDR2 FQGTGA. In nucleotides, the CDR3 is TGTGCCAGCAGCCCCCAGGGCAGGGATTCTGGGGCCAACGTCCTGACTTTC. This encodes CASSPQGRDSGANVLTF.

This chain uses TRBV2 with TRBJ2-5, with 7 bases lining up with TRBD2. The germline gives CDR1 SNHLY, CDR2 FYNNEI. The CDR3 has 14 residues. V lost 0 bases to trimming and J lost 7 bases; unmatched junction nucleotides: 5. The DNA for the CDR3 is TGTGCCAGCAGTGAAGCCGGGAGGAGGGGGACCCAGTACTTC. It is translated as CASSEAGRRGTQYF.

The V gene is TRBV2, the J gene TRBJ1-5; no clear D. Germline CDR1 and CDR2: SNHLY and FYNNEI. This CDR3 has 16 amino acids. Trimming took 7 bases from V and 2 from J, leaving 18 bases between them. CDR3 bases: TGTGCCAGCAAGGGAGGAGGGATCGTCCGCAATCAGCCCCAGCATTTT. As protein: CASKGGGIVRNQPQHF.

The chain recombines TRBV5-4 with TRBJ2-7, with a weak D call TRBD2 (7 bases). Germline V lookup: CDR1 SGHNT, CDR2 YYREEE (reference sequence). Trimming shortened V by 4 bases and J by 4 bases, and 18 bases separated the two germline ends. CDR3 size: 15 residues. In DNA, the CDR3 is TGTGCCAGCAGCACGAGAGTGGGAGGGGGGTACGAGCAGTACTTC. Amino acid sequence: CASSTRVGGGYEQYF.

Comment on this clone: The same CDR3 can be traced to other DNA sequences in this sample. The rearrangement uses TRBV5-1 and TRBJ2-1; 8 nucleotides match TRBD2. Per the germline V gene, CDR1 is SGHRS and CDR2 is YFSETQ. J lost 3 bases, V lost 4 bases, and 6 bases had no gene match. The CDR3 totals 15 residues. The CDR3 spells CASSQSSGSYNEQFF. CDR3 nucleotides: TGCGCCAGCAGCCAAAGCAGCGGGAGCTACAATGAGCAGTTCTTC.

The CDR3 loop is CAISESAHERIAKNIQYF. As DNA, the CDR3 is TGTGCCATCAGTGAGTCTGCCCACGAAAGAATAGCCAAAAACATTCAGTACTTC. The chain is built from TRBV10-3 and TRBJ2-4; the D is unclear. V lost 0 bases and J 0 bases, leaving 15 bases between the germline ends. This CDR3 region has 18 residues. Germline V gives CDR1 ENHRY, CDR2 SYGVKD.

The V call is TRBV10-1, the J call TRBJ1-1; D is undetermined. Germline V gives CDR1 WNHNN, CDR2 SYGVQD (reference sequence). This CDR3 contains 13 residues. The V gene lost 6 bases and the J gene lost 3 bases, with 11 bases spanning the gap. The CDR3 sequence is CASRLQVDTEAFF. The CDR3 nucleotides are TGCGCCAGCAGACTACAAGTCGACACTGAAGCTTTCTTT.

Comments on this clone: The sample carries other DNA sequences with the same CDR3. The rearrangement joins TRBV28 to TRBJ1-2, with 11 bases that match TRBD1. The CDR3 loop spans 14 amino acids. Unmatched junction bases numbered 4, after V lost 6 bases and J lost 4 bases. CDR1 MDHEN and CDR2 SYDVKM come from the germline V gene. Here the CDR3 DNA reads TGTGCCAGCAGAGAGGGACAGGGGGGCTATGGCTACACCTTC. Encoded protein: CASREGQGGYGYTF.

The rearrangement joins TRBV19 to TRBJ1-2; maybe TRBD1 (6 bases). The V gene lost 5 bases and the J gene lost 7 bases, with 14 bases spanning the gap. Germline lookup yields CDR1 LNHDA and CDR2 SQIVND (reference sequence). This CDR3 has 13 residues. For the CDR3, the DNA is TGTGCCAGTAGTTCACAGGGTGAAAGTGGCTACACCTTC. Protein sequence: CASSSQGESGYTF.

V usage is TRBV5-4 and J usage is TRBJ2-1; 12 positions match TRBD1. The CDR3 runs 16 residues. From germline, CDR1 is SGHNT and CDR2 YYREEE (reference sequence). After removal of 4 bases from V and 7 bases from J, the junction contained 9 bases not matched to a gene. The CDR3 spells CASSPAGTGGGNEQFF. CDR3 nucleotides: TGTGCCAGCAGCCCCGCCGGGACAGGGGGCGGGAATGAGCAGTTCTTC. Combining the CDR3 with reference TRBV5-4 and TRBJ2-1 gives the whole variable domain ETGVTQSPTHLIKTRGQQVTLRCSSQSGHNTVSWYQQALGQGPQFIFQYYREEENGRGNFPPRFSGLQFPNYSSELNVNALELDDSALYLCASSPAGTGGGNEQFFGPGTRLTVL.

The chain carries TRBV29-1 and TRBJ2-3, with 8 bases lining up with TRBD2. The CDR3 contains 14 residues. With 6 bases clipped from V and 1 base from J, the junction kept 6 bases outside the gene matches. Germline V CDR1 and CDR2: SQVTM, ANQGSEA. This CDR3 reads CSVEREIGTDTQYF. CDR3 coding DNA: TGCAGCGTCGAGCGGGAGATAGGCACAGATACGCAGTATTTT.